This TCR beta chain appears in the sequencing data of a study of shared clonotypes between healthy human individuals. Researchers partitioned CD4+ cells into CD45RA+ naive and CD45RA-negative memory subsets. In regard to this clone: Its antigen is not identified.

Study-level findings and limits: Blood alone was sampled, and tissue repertoires likely differ. Approximately 5% was the fraction of naive CD4 clonotypes found shared across a handful of donors.

Original analysis: Because ImmunoSEQ provided only junction sequences with no quality scores, the filtering differed. Produced via immunoSEQ multiplex PCR; TCRdb's table is partial and in-frame only. V and J calls and clone size are copied from that table; D and trimming were computed from the DNA. This sample carries fewer than 3 million clones, about 90% of them seen once, and the ten largest clones take around 0.38%. The sequencing sample was made of naive CD4+ T cells from PBMCs. Subset meaning: CD45RA+ positively selected. This receptor was identified in a young man in good health. Some clones in this sample may be carry-over from other donors' samples.

CDR3 DNA sequence: TGTGCCAGCAGCTTCCCAGGGATACATTCCGGGACGGGATACAATGAGCAGTTCTTC. Translation: CASSFPGIHSGTGYNEQFF. The chain uses TRBV7-3 and TRBJ2-1, with D possibly called TRBD1 or TRBD2 (5 bases each). Germline CDR1 is SGHTA and CDR2 is FQGTGA. The CDR3 extends over 19 amino acids. The V end was cut by 3 bases, the J end by 4 bases, with 25 bases between.